This TCR beta chain was found in a study of blood T cell repertoires in COVID-19. Overall study: In each case, the material was cDNA or gDNA derived from T cells, B-cell-depleted T cells, or PBMCs.

Germline-derived CDR1 and CDR2 are SGHRS and YFSETQ. Losses at the gene ends were 4 bases for V and 2 bases for J; bases not matched to a gene: 9. The CDR3 is made up of 16 amino acids. The protocol was immunoSEQ multiplex PCR, while the TCRdb copy is restricted to in-frame clones and leaves out a portion. The sample consists of tens of thousands of clones, more than 75% of them appearing once. The chain links TRBV5-1 to TRBJ2-3; 8 nucleotides line up with TRBD1. The specimen sequenced was peripheral blood. This sequence originates from a man between 50 and 59 years old with active or convalescent COVID-19. The CDR3, as DNA: TGCGCCAGCAGCCAGGGGACAGGATTGCCCACAGATACGCAGTATTTT. Translating it yields CASSQGTGLPTDTQYF.